Presented here are 16 T cell receptor beta chains from one specimen sequenced in a study of molecular identifiers for immune sequencing clone quantification (dated by TCRdb to between 2018 and 2020). The method was PCR. The data were produced on an Illumina HiSeq 4000. Clones were called with MiXCR by TCRdb after fastp trimmed the public reads at Q25, and only in-frame beta chains were retained. Rows merge per CDR3 protein into single entries with the most common DNA and genes. This sample gives about half a million distinct CDR3 sequences in total; about a fifth of them show up just once. The ten top clones hold approximately 0.84% of the sample. Sequences were obtained from naive CD8+ T cells from blood, with Jurkat cell RNA spiked in. The cell subset or site label of this sample denotes: FACS-sorted CD8+CD4-CCR7+CD45RA+ naive T cells. Every receptor here comes from a human donor in good health. Some libraries in this study had Jurkat cell RNA spiked in.

This clonotype was found many times. The chain is built from TRBV7-9 and TRBJ2-4; D gene uncertain. V dropped 2 bases and J dropped 7 bases, with 12 bases sitting between them. CDR3 size: 14 residues. Looked up from germline, CDR1 is SEHNR and CDR2 is FQNEAQ (reference sequence). CDR3 region: CASSLLHTKNIQYF. As DNA, the CDR3 is TGTGCCAGCAGCTTACTACATACAAAGAACATTCAGTACTTC. Full variable domain (missing parts from reference TRBV7-9 and TRBJ2-4): DTGVSQNPRHKITKRGQNVTFRCDPISEHNRLYWYRQTLGQGPEFLTYFQNEAQLEKSRLLSDRFSAERPKGSFSTLEIQRTEQGDSAMYLCASSLLHTKNIQYFGAGTRLSVL.

Only a few counts were recorded for this clonotype. The chain has TRBV5-1 and TRBJ1-1, with D unresolved. Germline CDR1 SGHRS, CDR2 YFSETQ. The V and J ends lost 3 bases and 1 base respectively, with 13 bases between them. The length of the CDR3 is 15 residues. The chain's CDR3 is CASSSEDGPNTEAFF. For the CDR3, the DNA is TGCGCCAGCAGCTCGGAGGACGGTCCGAACACTGAAGCTTTCTTT.

The gene calls are TRBV6-5 and TRBJ1-1; 9 bases agree with TRBD1. J gave up 4 bases and V 6 bases, and 12 bases lay outside the gene matches. There are 16 residues in the CDR3. Germline CDR1 is MNHEY and CDR2 is SVGAGI. CDR3: CASRPGTGIFGTEAFF. Here the CDR3 DNA reads TGTGCCAGCAGACCCGGGACAGGGATCTTCGGCACTGAAGCTTTCTTT.

Ten or more counts support this clonotype. The gene calls are TRBV7-9 and TRBJ2-3; 8 nucleotides agree with TRBD2. This CDR3 spans 16 amino acids. V lost 5 bases to trimming and J lost 8 bases; unmatched junction nucleotides: 15. CDR1 SEHNR and CDR2 FQNEAQ come from the germline V gene (reference sequence). This CDR3 reads CASSHTPGLDIVTQYF. In DNA, the CDR3 is TGTGCCAGCAGCCACACTCCGGGACTAGATATTGTTACGCAGTATTTT.

As for this clonotype: A much larger clone differs from this one at a single base, so this may be a read error. The V call is TRBV24-1, the J call TRBJ2-3, with D possibly being TRBD1 or TRBD2 (5 bases each). The CDR3 covers 14 residues. Germline CDR1 reads KGHDR; CDR2 reads SFDVKD. The CDR3 here is CATSDFGTTDAQYF. CDR3 coding DNA: TGTGCCACCAGTGATTTCGGGACCACAGATGCGCAGTATTTT.

As for this clonotype: Sequence at one end of the junction differs from germline and may be a read error. In nucleotides, the CDR3 is TGTGCCGGCAGCCTCGGGACAGGCTACAATGAGCAGTTCTTC. Protein product: CAGSLGTGYNEQFF. The chain has TRBV11-2 and TRBJ2-1; 8 positions match TRBD1. CDR3 length: 14 residues. CDR1 is SGHAT, CDR2 FQNNGV, per germline.

This clonotype has a count of ten or more. This chain joins TRBV10-3 and TRBJ2-7, with D perhaps matching TRBD2 (5 bases). The CDR3 is made up of 13 amino acids. Trimming pared 0 bases from V and 5 bases from J, leaving 8 bases between. CDR1 ENHRY and CDR2 SYGVKD come from the germline V gene. The CDR3 coding sequence is TGTGCCATCAGTGAGTCGGGAGCCCACGAGCAGTACTTC. Its translation is CAISESGAHEQYF.

Only a few counts were recorded for this clonotype. The chain combines TRBV12-3 or TRBV12-4 with TRBJ1-6; tentative D call: TRBD1 (6 bases). The V gene lost 7 bases and the J gene lost 13 bases, with 14 bases spanning the gap. The length of the CDR3 is 12 residues. CDR3 region: CASTPPGGPLHF. The CDR3 bases are TGTGCCAGCACCCCCCCGGGGGGCCCCCTCCACTTT.

Details on this clonotype: It may be a read error: a sequence one base away is much more abundant. The genes are TRBV5-4 and TRBJ1-6; 11 positions match TRBD1. Per the germline V gene, CDR1 is SGHNT and CDR2 is YYREEE (reference sequence). The CDR3 contains 15 residues. V was clipped by 2 bases and J by 8 bases; unmatched bases: 3. In DNA, the CDR3 is TGTGCCAGCAGCTTAGGACAGGGGGCATATTCACCCCTCCACTTT. Protein product: CASSLGQGAYSPLHF.

With respect to this clonotype: Compared with germline, one end of the junction differs, possibly owing to a read error. The chain has TRBV28 and TRBJ1-2; TRBD1 is a possible D gene (5 bases). This CDR3 has 15 residues. In germline, CDR1 is MDHEN, CDR2 SYDVKM. CDR3 region: CASSSLDSFYYRYTF. CDR3 sequence (DNA): TGTGCCAGCAGTTCCCTAGACAGCTTCTACTATCGCTACACCTTC.

This clonotype has a single count. The conserved phenylalanine or tryptophan normally closing the CDR3 is absent here, so this likely arose from a read error. The gene calls are TRBV27 and TRBJ2-7; 7 nucleotides match TRBD2. Germline CDR1 is MNHEY and CDR2 is SMNVEV (reference sequence). Germline trimming cut 7 bases from V and 6 bases from J; bases unmatched to any gene: 21. The CDR3 has 17 residues. CDR3 sequence reads: CASTPSGAAGRQAEQYL. CDR3 nucleotides: TGTGCCAGCACCCCCAGCGGGGCTGCCGGGAGACAAGCCGAGCAGTACCTC.

Of note for this clonotype: Since a much larger clone is just one base distant, this may be a read error. The chain combines TRBV7-9 with TRBJ1-1, with TRBD1 as a possible D gene (5 bases). Germline V gene sequence: CDR1 SEHNR, CDR2 FQNEAQ (reference sequence). The CDR3 covers 14 residues. CDR3 DNA sequence: TGTGCCAGCAGCTTTTCCAGGGAAAACACTGAAGTTTTCTTT. This gives the protein CASSFSRENTEVFF.

The chain joins TRBV7-9 to TRBJ2-7; 7 bases line up with TRBD1. CDR3 length: 13 amino acids. V shed 4 bases and J 5 bases; nucleotides not matched to a gene: 5. Germline CDR1 SEHNR, CDR2 FQNEAQ (reference sequence). The CDR3 reads CASSSPGQNEQYF. DNA for the CDR3: TGTGCCAGCAGCTCCCCGGGACAGAACGAGCAGTACTTC. Full variable domain (remainder filled in from reference TRBV7-9 and TRBJ2-7): DTGVSQNPRHKITKRGQNVTFRCDPISEHNRLYWYRQTLGQGPEFLTYFQNEAQLEKSRLLSDRFSAERPKGSFSTLEIQRTEQGDSAMYLCASSSPGQNEQYFGPGTRLTVT.

This clonotype was seen repeatedly, ten times or more. The CDR3 region is CSVEDTTNYGYTF. As DNA, the CDR3 is TGCAGCGTTGAGGACACGACTAACTATGGCTACACCTTC. J is TRBJ1-2 and V is TRBV29-1; a weak D match, TRBD1 (5 bases). Germline loops: CDR1 SQVTM, CDR2 ANQGSEA. Trimming took off 3 bases at V and 0 bases at J, with 8 bases between the two ends. The CDR3 covers 13 residues.

This clonotype was detected ten times or more. This chain links TRBV24-1 with TRBJ2-5, with 8 bases matching TRBD2. Germline V gene lookup returns CDR1 KGHDR and CDR2 SFDVKD. V was pared by 9 bases and J by 7 bases, with 12 bases of the junction left unmatched. This CDR3 spans 14 amino acids. The CDR3 coding sequence is TGTGCCACCGGGGAGAGCGGGAGAAATGGGACCCAGTACTTC. Protein product: CATGESGRNGTQYF.

This clonotype was observed many times. J is TRBJ1-1 and V is TRBV27, with D possibly TRBD1 on 5 matching bases. CDR1 is MNHEY and CDR2 is SMNVEV in the germline V gene (reference sequence). Trimming took 5 bases from V and 1 from J, leaving 8 bases between them. The CDR3 spans 13 residues. CDR3 region: CASSITGNTEAFF. CDR3 DNA sequence: TGTGCCAGCAGTATCACAGGGAACACTGAAGCTTTCTTT.